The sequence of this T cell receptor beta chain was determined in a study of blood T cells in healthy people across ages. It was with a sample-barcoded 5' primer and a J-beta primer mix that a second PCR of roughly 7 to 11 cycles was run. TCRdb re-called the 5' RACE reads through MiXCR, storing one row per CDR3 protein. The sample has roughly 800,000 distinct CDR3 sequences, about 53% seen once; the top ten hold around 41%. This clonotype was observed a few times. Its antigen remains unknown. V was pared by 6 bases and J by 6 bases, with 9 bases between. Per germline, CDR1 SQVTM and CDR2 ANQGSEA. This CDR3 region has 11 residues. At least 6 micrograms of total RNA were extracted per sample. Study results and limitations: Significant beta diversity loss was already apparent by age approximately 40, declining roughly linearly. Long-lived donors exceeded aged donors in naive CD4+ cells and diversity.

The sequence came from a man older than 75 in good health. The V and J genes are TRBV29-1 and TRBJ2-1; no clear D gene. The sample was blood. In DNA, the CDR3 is TGCAGCGTGTGGCGATCCAATGAGCAGTTCTTC. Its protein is CSVWRSNEQFF.